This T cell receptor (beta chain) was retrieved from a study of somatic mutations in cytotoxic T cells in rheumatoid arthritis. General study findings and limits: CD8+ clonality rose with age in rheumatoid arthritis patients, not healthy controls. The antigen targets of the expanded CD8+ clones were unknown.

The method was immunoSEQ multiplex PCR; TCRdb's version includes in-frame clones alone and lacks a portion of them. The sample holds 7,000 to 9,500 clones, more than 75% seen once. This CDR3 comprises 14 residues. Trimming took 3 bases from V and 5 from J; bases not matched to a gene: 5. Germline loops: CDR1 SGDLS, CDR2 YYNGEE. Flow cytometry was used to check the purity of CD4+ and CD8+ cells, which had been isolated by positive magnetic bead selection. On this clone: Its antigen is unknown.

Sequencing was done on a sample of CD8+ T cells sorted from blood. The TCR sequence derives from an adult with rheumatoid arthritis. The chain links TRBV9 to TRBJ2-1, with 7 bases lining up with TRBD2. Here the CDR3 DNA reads TGTGCCAGCAGCGGACTAGCTGGGGACAATGAGCAGTTCTTC. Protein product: CASSGLAGDNEQFF.